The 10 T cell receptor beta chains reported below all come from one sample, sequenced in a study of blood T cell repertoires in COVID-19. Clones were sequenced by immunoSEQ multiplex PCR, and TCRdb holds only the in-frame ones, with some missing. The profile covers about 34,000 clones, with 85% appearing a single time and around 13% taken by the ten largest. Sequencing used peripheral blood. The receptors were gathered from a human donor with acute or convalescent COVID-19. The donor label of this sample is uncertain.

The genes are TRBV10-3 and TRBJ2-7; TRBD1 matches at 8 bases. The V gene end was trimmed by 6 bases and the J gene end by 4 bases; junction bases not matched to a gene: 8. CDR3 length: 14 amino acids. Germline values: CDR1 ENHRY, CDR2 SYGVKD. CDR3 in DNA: TGTGCCATCAGCCCGGACAGGGACGGGTACGAGCAGTACTTC. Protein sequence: CAISPDRDGYEQYF.

CDR3 DNA: TGTGCCAGCTCACCACGGGCCGACCGTAGCGAGCAGTACTTC. The encoded protein is CASSPRADRSEQYF. The rearrangement links TRBV18 to TRBJ2-7; D is undetermined. Trimming removed 1 base at V and 6 bases at J, with 13 bases between. The CDR3 sequence is 14 residues long. The germline CDR1 and CDR2 sequences are KGHSH and LQKENI.

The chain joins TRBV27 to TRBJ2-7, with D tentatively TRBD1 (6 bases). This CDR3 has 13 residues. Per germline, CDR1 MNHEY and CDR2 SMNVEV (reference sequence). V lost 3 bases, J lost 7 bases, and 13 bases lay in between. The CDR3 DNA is TGTGCCAGCAGTTTCGGACAGTACGGTGAGCAGTACTTC. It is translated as CASSFGQYGEQYF.

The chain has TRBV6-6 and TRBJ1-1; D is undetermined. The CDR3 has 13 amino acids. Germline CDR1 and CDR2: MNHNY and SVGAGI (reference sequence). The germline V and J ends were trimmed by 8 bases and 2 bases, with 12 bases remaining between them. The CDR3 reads CASPGAGNTEAFF. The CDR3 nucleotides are TGTGCCAGCCCAGGAGCGGGAAACACTGAAGCTTTCTTT.

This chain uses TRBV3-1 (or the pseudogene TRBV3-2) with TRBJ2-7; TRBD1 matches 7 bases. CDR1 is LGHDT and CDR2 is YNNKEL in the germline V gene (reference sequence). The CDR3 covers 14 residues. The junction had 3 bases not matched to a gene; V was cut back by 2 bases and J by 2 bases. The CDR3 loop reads CASSQRDRTYEQYF. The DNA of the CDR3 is TGTGCCAGCAGCCAACGGGACAGAACCTACGAGCAGTACTTC.

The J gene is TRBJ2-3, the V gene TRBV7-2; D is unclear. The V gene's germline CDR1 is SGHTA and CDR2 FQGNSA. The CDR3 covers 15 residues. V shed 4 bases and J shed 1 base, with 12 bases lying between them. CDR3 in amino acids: CASSSPAMGTDTQYF. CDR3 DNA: TGTGCCAGCAGCTCCCCAGCGATGGGCACAGATACGCAGTATTTT.

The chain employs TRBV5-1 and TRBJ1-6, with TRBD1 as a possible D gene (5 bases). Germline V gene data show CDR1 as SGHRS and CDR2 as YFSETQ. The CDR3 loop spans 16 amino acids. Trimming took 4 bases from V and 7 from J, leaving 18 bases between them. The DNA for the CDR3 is TGCGCCAGCAGCCCCACCTTGGGGCAGCCCAATTCACCCCTCCACTTT. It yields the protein CASSPTLGQPNSPLHF.

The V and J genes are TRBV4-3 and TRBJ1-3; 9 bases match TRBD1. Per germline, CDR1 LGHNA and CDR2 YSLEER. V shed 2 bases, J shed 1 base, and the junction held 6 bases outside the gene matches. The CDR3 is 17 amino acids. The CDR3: CASSQTTGGASGNTIYF. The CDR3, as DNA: TGCGCCAGCAGCCAAACAACAGGGGGCGCGTCTGGAAACACCATATATTTT.

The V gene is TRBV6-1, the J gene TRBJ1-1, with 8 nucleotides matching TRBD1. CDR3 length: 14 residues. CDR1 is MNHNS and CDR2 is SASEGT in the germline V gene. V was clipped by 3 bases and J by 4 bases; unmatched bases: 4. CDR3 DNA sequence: TGTGCCAGCAGTGACCCCACAGGGGGCACTGAAGCTTTCTTT. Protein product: CASSDPTGGTEAFF.

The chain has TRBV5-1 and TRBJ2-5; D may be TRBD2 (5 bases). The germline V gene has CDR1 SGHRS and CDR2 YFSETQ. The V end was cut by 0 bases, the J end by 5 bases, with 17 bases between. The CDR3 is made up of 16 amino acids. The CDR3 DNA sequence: TGCGCCAGCAGCTTGGGCCATAAGGGAGCGGTGGAGACCCAGTACTTC. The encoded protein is CASSLGHKGAVETQYF.